This TCR beta chain derives from a study of control samples from healthy donors and cancer patients. The data were produced by immunoSEQ multiplex PCR, yet TCRdb's version contains in-frame clones alone and is incomplete. The sample includes around 100,000 clones, 80% to 95% of them seen just once. The germline V gene encodes CDR1 SNHLY and CDR2 FYNNEI. The CDR3 consists of 13 residues. Losses at the gene ends were 6 bases for V and 6 bases for J; bases not matched to a gene: 3. The clonotype comes from a human donor in good health. The donor label of this sample is uncertain. The chain employs TRBV2 and TRBJ1-5; 9 bases are a match to TRBD1. The specimen was blood. The CDR3 loop is CASSTGGRQPQHF. The CDR3, as DNA: TGTGCCAGCAGCACAGGGGGCCGTCAGCCCCAGCATTTT.